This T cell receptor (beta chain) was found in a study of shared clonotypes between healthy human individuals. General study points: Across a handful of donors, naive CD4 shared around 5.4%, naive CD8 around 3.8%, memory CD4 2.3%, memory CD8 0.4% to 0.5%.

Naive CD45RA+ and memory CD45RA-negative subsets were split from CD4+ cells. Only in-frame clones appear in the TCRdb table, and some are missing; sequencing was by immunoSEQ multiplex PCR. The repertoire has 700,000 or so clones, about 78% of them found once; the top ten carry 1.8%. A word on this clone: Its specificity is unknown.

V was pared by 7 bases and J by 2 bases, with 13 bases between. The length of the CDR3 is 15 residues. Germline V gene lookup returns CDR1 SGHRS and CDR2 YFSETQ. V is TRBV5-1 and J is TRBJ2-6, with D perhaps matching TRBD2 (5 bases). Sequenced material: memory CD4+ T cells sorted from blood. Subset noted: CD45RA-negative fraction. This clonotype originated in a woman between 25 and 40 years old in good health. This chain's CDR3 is CASAYSLAGANVLTF. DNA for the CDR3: TGCGCCAGCGCATACTCACTAGCTGGGGCCAACGTCCTGACTTTC.